This T cell receptor (beta chain) was sequenced for a study of T-cell reconstitution after alpha-beta-depleted transplantation in children (dated by TCRdb to 2016 to 2017). Study-level background: Using TCR repertoire profiling, the study quantitatively followed how T-cell immune reconstitution unfolded in children after TCRalphabeta/CD19-depleted allogeneic hematopoietic cell transplantation. The investigation overall reported the following: Over the following months the frequencies of hyperexpanded clones went down, and after one year T-cell counts and TCRbeta diversity were mostly credited to newly produced T cells. In some patients, high TCRbeta diversity at day 60 was attributed to recipient T cells and intrathymic progenitors that had survived conditioning. The apparently early recovery of alphabetaT-cell counts about two months after transplant reportedly depended on only several hundred rapidly expanded clones that came from non-depleted graft cells.

The treatment or condition label here, explained by the study, means: allogeneic hematopoietic cell transplantation with graft depleted of TCRalphabeta T cells and CD19 B cells. TCRalphabeta/CD19-depleted allogeneic hematopoietic cell grafts were given to the transplant recipients, all of whom were children. The germline V gene yields SQVTM for CDR1 and ANQGSEA for CDR2. The CDR3 contains 13 residues, cysteine and phenylalanine counted. Of all the DNA, just the CDR3 is kept, 39 bases in frame from base 1. Trimming costs V 4 bases and J 6 bases, and their ends lie 14 bases apart. Library preparation employed PCR. Sequenced on an Illumina HiSeq 2500. Molecular barcoding was employed in the preparation of TCR libraries, with unique molecular identifiers being used to normalize TCRbeta repertoire quantification. TCRdb took the public reads, trimmed them with fastp at Q25, ran MiXCR for clone calling and kept in-frame beta chains. Rows merge per CDR3 protein into single entries with the most common DNA and genes. Within this sample are almost 500,000 distinct CDR3 sequences, with about 10% of them counted one time only. The top ten hold 2% to 2.5% of the sample.

This clonotype came up a few times. Its antigen remains unidentified. Base qualities are not provided; no much larger clone lies one nucleotide away. The clonotype comes from a child aged 2-15 years with inherited bone marrow failure, due to receive a stem cell transplant. This sample comprised PBMCs, obtained before TCRalphabeta/CD19-depleted stem cell transplant. The rearranged chain carries TRBV29-1 and TRBJ2-3, and the D gene may be TRBD2, 5 bases matching. The DNA sequence follows: TGCAGCGTTGTGGAGAGGGTGGCGGATACGCAGTATTTT. The translation is CSVVERVADTQYF.